Listed here is a single TCR beta chain. Other DNA variants within this sample encode the same CDR3. CD45RO negativity and positive selection for CCR7 defined naive CD8 cells, a population that excluded terminally differentiated effector memory CD45RA+ cells. The data were obtained in a study of shared clonotypes between healthy human individuals. The table came from immunoSEQ multiplex PCR; TCRdb's copy has only in-frame clones and leaves some out. In the table there are 1.5 million to 2.5 million clones, around 96% of which are singletons. This CDR3 contains 13 residues. CDR1 is SEHNR, CDR2 FQNEAQ, per germline (reference sequence). The ends were cut back, 1 base at V and 0 bases at J, with 1 base in the middle.

Sequenced input: naive CD8+ T cells sorted from blood. This sequence joins TRBV7-9 and TRBJ1-3; D is ambiguous. The clonotype originates from a young man in good health. The DNA for the CDR3 is TGTGCCAGCAGCTTAGGCTCTGGAAACACCATATATTTT. It is translated as CASSLGSGNTIYF.